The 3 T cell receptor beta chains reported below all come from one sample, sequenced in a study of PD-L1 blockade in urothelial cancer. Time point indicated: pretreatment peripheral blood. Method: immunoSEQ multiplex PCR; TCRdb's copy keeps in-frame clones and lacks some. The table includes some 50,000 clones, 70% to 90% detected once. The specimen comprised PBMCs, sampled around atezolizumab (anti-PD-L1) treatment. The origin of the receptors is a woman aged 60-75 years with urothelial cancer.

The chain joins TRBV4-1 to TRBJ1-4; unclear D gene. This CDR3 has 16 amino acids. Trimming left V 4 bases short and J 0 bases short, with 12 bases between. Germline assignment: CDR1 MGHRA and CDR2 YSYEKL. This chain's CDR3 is CASSRPAETTNEKLFF. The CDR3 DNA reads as TGCGCCAGCAGCCGCCCAGCGGAGACAACTAATGAAAAACTGTTTTTT.

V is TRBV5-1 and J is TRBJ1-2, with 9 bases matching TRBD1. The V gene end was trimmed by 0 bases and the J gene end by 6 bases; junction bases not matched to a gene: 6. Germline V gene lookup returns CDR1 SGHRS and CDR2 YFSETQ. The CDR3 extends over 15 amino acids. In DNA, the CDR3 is TGCGCCAGCAGCTTGGCCGACAGGGGGTTACATGGCTACACCTTC. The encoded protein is CASSLADRGLHGYTF.

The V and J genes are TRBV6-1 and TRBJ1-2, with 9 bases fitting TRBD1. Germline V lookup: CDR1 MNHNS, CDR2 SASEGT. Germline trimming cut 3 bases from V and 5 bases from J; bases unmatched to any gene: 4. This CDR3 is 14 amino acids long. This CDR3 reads CASSDGTGKYGYTF. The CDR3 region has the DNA TGTGCCAGCAGTGACGGGACAGGGAAATATGGCTACACCTTC.